This TCR beta chain was sequenced during a study of T cells and Merkel cell carcinoma outcomes (dated by TCRdb to 2018 to 2021). Background on the whole study: The study looked at whether the tumor T-cell repertoire and T-cell density could predict clinical outcome in patients with Merkel cell carcinoma.

With regard to this clone: The antigen it binds to is not known. No base-level quality is on record; no much larger clone is a single base apart.

The CDR3 covers 14 residues, taking in both the cysteine and the phenylalanine. The only DNA kept is the CDR3, 42 bases in frame from the first base. Ends trimmed: V by 4 bases, J by 4 bases; bases unmatched to a gene: 7. The germline V gene provides CDR1 SGHVS and CDR2 FNYEAQ. Samples came from patients with Merkel cell carcinoma. Library preparation was by the immunoSEQ multiplex PCR assay. Here the immuneACCESS table is served through TCRdb, limited to in-frame sequences with V and J called. Missing clones are a known gap in these copies; in checked studies unresolved V genes cover under half, and the rest lacks a known reason. The sample table holds some 6,000 clones, of which approximately 75% were seen once. The ten largest clones represent about 14% of the sample. Paper-wide results and their limitations: Clinical outcomes in Merkel cell carcinoma patients were reported to be predicted by T-cell repertoire features combined with T-cell density.

Sequencing was done on a sample of tumor tissue from Merkel cell carcinoma. The sequence derives from a human donor with Merkel cell carcinoma. Some clones in this sample may be carry-over from other donors' samples. Recombination connected TRBV7-6 to TRBJ2-7; 7 nucleotides in the junction match TRBD2. The CDR3 amino acid sequence is: CASSSRAGPYEQYF. The DNA sequence is as follows: TGTGCCAGCAGCTCAAGAGCGGGGCCTTACGAGCAGTACTTC. The CDR3, completed at both ends by the reference TRBV7-6 and TRBJ2-7 genes, gives the full variable domain GAGVSQSPRYKVTKRGQDVALRCDPISGHVSLYWYRQALGQGPEFLTYFNYEAQQDKSGLPNDRFSAERPEGSISTLTIQRTEQRDSAMYRCASSSRAGPYEQYFGPGTRLTVT.